Below, 4 T cell receptor beta chains from the same sample are listed, as sequenced in a study of neoadjuvant anti-PD-1 for oral cavity cancer (dated by TCRdb to about 2021). The meaning of the sample's time point label: before neoadjuvant nivolumab. Receptor amplification or capture employed the immunoSEQ multiplex PCR assay. Sourced from immuneACCESS, this table was stored by TCRdb with only in-frame sequences that have V and J called. A share of the clones is absent; for the studies checked, an unresolved V gene accounts for under half, and the remainder has no known explanation. The sample table holds about 17,000 clones, of which around 64% were seen once. Roughly 2.5% of the sample belongs to the ten largest clones. Sequenced material: PBMCs, taken before nivolumab (anti-PD-1) treatment. These receptors all come from a person aged 40 to 85 with oral cavity squamous cell carcinoma.

The V and J genes are TRBV14 and TRBJ2-6; perhaps D is TRBD1 or TRBD2 (5 bases each). Germline V gene sequence: CDR1 SGHDN, CDR2 FVKESK. V was trimmed by 1 base and J by 2 bases, leaving 6 bases between them. The CDR3 extends over 15 amino acids. The CDR3 DNA reads as TGTGCCAGCAGCCAAGGAGGGGCTGGGGCCAACGTCCTGACTTTC. Protein sequence: CASSQGGAGANVLTF.

This chain links TRBV5-6 with TRBJ1-4, with no clear D. This CDR3 contains 15 residues. V lost 0 bases to trimming and J lost 6 bases, with 12 bases between them. The V gene's germline CDR1 is SGHDT and CDR2 YYEEEE. The chain's CDR3 is CASSLALTRDEKLFF. The CDR3 DNA reads as TGTGCCAGCAGCTTGGCCTTAACCCGGGATGAAAAACTGTTTTTT. Complete variable domain (other parts from reference TRBV5-6 and TRBJ1-4): DAGVTQSPTHLIKTRGQQVTLRCSPKSGHDTVSWYQQALGQGPQFIFQYYEEEERQRGNFPDRFSGHQFPNYSSELNVNALLLGDSALYLCASSLALTRDEKLFFGSGTQLSVL.

The chain joins TRBV7-2 to TRBJ1-4; D unclear. Trimming pared 4 bases from V and 0 bases from J, leaving 6 bases between. The CDR3 has 14 residues. Germline V gives CDR1 SGHTA, CDR2 FQGNSA. CDR3 region: CASSSYATNEKLFF. The DNA of the CDR3 is TGTGCCAGCAGCTCGTATGCAACTAATGAAAAACTGTTTTTT.

This clone was picked up a small number of times. The rearrangement joins TRBV11-1 to TRBJ2-1, with a weak D call TRBD2 (6 bases). CDR1 and CDR2 from the germline V gene are SGHAT and FQDESV (reference sequence). CDR3 length: 15 residues. V was shortened by 3 bases and J by 2 bases, with 11 bases between the two germline ends. CDR3 nucleotide sequence: TGTGCCAGCAGCTTTAGGCGGGATCCCTACAATGAGCAGTTCTTC. Translated: CASSFRRDPYNEQFF.